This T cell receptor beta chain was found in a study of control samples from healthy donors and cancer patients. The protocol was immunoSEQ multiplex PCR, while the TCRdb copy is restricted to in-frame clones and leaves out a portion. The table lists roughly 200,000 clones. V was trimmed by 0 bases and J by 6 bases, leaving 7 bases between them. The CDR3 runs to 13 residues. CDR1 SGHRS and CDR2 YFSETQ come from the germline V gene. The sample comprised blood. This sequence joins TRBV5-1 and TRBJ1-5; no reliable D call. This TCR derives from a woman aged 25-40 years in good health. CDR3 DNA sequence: TGCGCCAGCAGCTTGGATTCGGGTCAGCCCCAGCATTTT. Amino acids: CASSLDSGQPQHF.